The subject of this entry is one T cell receptor beta chain. As yet, its antigen is unknown. TCRdb processed the 5' RACE reads anew with MiXCR; each CDR3 protein has one entry. The sample lists around 400,000 distinct CDR3 sequences; around a tenth were seen once. The source of the sample is a study of T cells after yellow fever vaccination. In the study overall: Each low-cell-number fraction was prepared by means of SMART-Seq v4 Ultra Low Input. Whole-study findings and limits: High-abundance clonotypes from the bulk population could contaminate FACS-sorted repertoires. After the booster, 96% of CD4 and 88% of CD8 primary-response clones were re-detected. When the response was secondary, it was weaker but reached its peak faster, day 5 versus 15.

V dropped 10 bases and J dropped 1 base, with 20 bases sitting between them. This CDR3 comprises 16 residues. Germline assignment: CDR1 LGHNT and CDR2 FRNRAP. Sequenced material: PBMCs, taken on the day of the first yellow fever vaccination. The J gene is TRBJ2-1, the V gene TRBV12-5; the D is unclear. This sequence originates from a man between 18 and 29 years old who received the YFV17D yellow fever vaccine. The CDR3 region has the DNA TGTGCTAAATTCCCGCTACAGTACGCGTCCTACAATGAGCAGTTCTTC. Translating it yields CAKFPLQYASYNEQFF. The full variable domain, with the rest looked up from reference TRBV12-5 and TRBJ2-1, is DARVTQTPRHKVTEMGQEVTMRCQPILGHNTVFWYRQTMMQGLELLAYFRNRAPLDDSGMPKDRFSAEMPDATLATLKIQPSEPRDSAVYFCAKFPLQYASYNEQFFGPGTRLTVL.